This TCR beta chain was captured by sequencing in a study of cytomegalovirus exposure and HLA in healthy donors. The PCR was carried out with 60 Vbeta primers and 13 Jbeta primers. TCRdb keeps only in-frame clones here, not all; method: immunoSEQ multiplex PCR. The sample includes 130,000 or so clones, around 80% of them seen just once. Regarding donors, all were healthy bone marrow donors. The CDR3 runs 15 residues. From germline, CDR1 is SGHTA and CDR2 FQGNSA. The V gene end was trimmed by 1 base and the J gene end by 4 bases; junction bases not matched to a gene: 5. This sequence joins TRBV7-2 and TRBJ2-5; 8 nucleotides line up with TRBD2. The clonotype was recovered from a woman aged 18-35 years in good health and CMV-seronegative. The specimen was PBMCs. Here the CDR3 DNA reads TGTGCCAGCAGCTTAGGTGGGCTAGCGGGAGAGACCCAGTACTTC. Its protein product is CASSLGGLAGETQYF.